Here is one T cell receptor beta chain with its context. What it binds is not known. These data originate in a study of blood T cells in healthy people across ages. Study results and caveats: It was held that the diversity estimates obtained from one million T cells were underestimates. Not knowing donor CMV status may have confounded expanded clonotype changes. A roughly linear age-dependent decrease characterized TCR beta diversity per million T cells.

The ends were cut back, 1 base at V and 0 bases at J, with 10 bases in the middle. The CDR3 totals 15 residues. Germline CDR1 reads LGHNA; CDR2 reads YNFKEQ. It was with a sample-barcoded 5' primer and a J-beta primer mix that a second PCR of about 6 to 12 cycles was run. Through a template-switch adaptor with 12 random nucleotides, each cDNA molecule received a tag. TCRdb reprocessed the 5' RACE reads via MiXCR and lists one record per CDR3 protein. This sample has around 580,000 distinct CDR3 sequences, with 47% found just once. The sequenced sample consisted of blood. The receptor's source is a man at least 80 years old in good health. The rearrangement uses TRBV4-2 and TRBJ2-7; the D gene is possibly TRBD2 (6 bases). CDR3 sequence reads: CASSQAEGSSYEQYF. CDR3 in DNA: TGTGCCAGCAGCCAAGCGGAGGGGAGCTCCTACGAGCAGTACTTC.